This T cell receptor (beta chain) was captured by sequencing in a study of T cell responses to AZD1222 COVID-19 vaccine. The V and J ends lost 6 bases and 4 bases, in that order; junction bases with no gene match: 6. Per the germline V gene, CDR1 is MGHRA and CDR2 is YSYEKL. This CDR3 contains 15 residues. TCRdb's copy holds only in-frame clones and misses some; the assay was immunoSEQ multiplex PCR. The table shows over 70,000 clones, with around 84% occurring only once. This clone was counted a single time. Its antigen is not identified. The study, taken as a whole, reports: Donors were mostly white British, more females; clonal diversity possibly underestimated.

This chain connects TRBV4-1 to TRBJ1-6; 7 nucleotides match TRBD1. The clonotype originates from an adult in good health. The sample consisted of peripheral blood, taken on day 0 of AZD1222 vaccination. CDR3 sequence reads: CASSTGTEYNSPLHF. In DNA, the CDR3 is TGCGCCAGCAGTACCGGGACAGAGTATAATTCACCCCTCCACTTT.